What follows describes a single T cell receptor (beta chain). Antigen specificity is unknown. Some clones are missing from TCRdb's copy, which holds only in-frame ones; the method was immunoSEQ multiplex PCR. In the table there are tens of thousands of clones, 70% of which are singletons. Antigen-specific CD4+ T cell clonotypes were called by their expansion after viral peptide-pool culture in ViraFEST. Following an approximately eleven-day culture, CD4+ T cells were purified. Prior SARS-CoV-2 infection was absent in the vaccine recipients, as shown by negative nucleocapsid antibodies. Germline lookup yields CDR1 SQVTM and CDR2 ANQGSEA. Unmatched junction bases numbered 7, after V lost 6 bases and J lost 2 bases. There are 15 residues in the CDR3. This entry is derived from a study of vaccination effects on CD4 cells after COVID-19. Study-wide context: Two doses of either BNT162b2 or mRNA-1273 were given to each participant. Findings of the study overall: After vaccination, at late timepoints, clones induced by infection and by vaccine contracted markedly.

The starting material was CD4+ T cells from PBMCs cultured with SARS-CoV-2 spike peptides, obtained before COVID-19 vaccination. The clonotype originates from a human donor who received a COVID-19 vaccine. The chain links TRBV29-1 to TRBJ1-2, with 12 bases identical to TRBD1. The CDR3 loop reads CSVTGTGGGNYGYTF. CDR3 nucleotides: TGCAGCGTCACCGGGACAGGGGGCGGAAACTATGGCTACACCTTC.